Given below is one T cell receptor beta chain in context. Its specificity is not known. PCR primers comprised 60 Vbeta and 13 Jbeta primers. Original handling: Roughly 80 million unique TCR beta chains, around 11 million of them shared, were counted by a later analysis. Sequencing was performed with immunoSEQ multiplex PCR; in TCRdb, only in-frame clones are kept and a portion is missing. V and J calls and clone size are those listed in that table; D and trimming were worked out from the DNA. Here the sample spans over 90,000 clones, 65% to 85% being singletons. The data are from a study of cytomegalovirus exposure and HLA in healthy donors. Though nominally healthy at sampling, donors likely had unrecorded immune exposures. Germline values: CDR1 MNHNY, CDR2 SVGAGI (reference sequence). V was clipped by 5 bases and J by 6 bases, with 10 bases between them. The CDR3 sequence is 12 residues long. Study-level findings and limits: Cytomegalovirus status, reportedly, was diagnosed with high specificity and sensitivity by the classifier. Sequencing likely caused a cluster of highly shared sequence variants.

This receptor was taken from a woman aged 55 to 70 in good health and CMV-seropositive. Sequencing was performed on PBMCs. This rearrangement joins TRBV6-6 to TRBJ1-1; D unclear. The chain's CDR3 is CASSLDKAEAFF. CDR3 in DNA: TGTGCCAGCAGTCTCGACAAGGCTGAAGCTTTCTTT.